This T cell receptor beta chain was captured in a study of read filtering for tumor transcriptome and immune sequencing. Across the whole study: Among patients, roughly 17 were male and more than 11 female, aged about 45 to 80 (mean approximately 60).

This library used approximately 390 ng RNA and molecular barcoded adaptors spanning alpha/delta and beta/gamma chains. MiXCR, applied by TCRdb to the reads, yields one record per CDR3 protein. The profile shows around 40,000 distinct CDR3 sequences, roughly an eighth of them singletons. Many counts were recorded for this clonotype. Every patient had bone marrow sampled while the disease was active. The source is a donor aged 40 or over with multiple myeloma. The sample was a population of CD138-negative cells sorted from bone marrow.

CDR3 sequence reads: CASTPTGLETQYF. CDR3 nucleotides: TGTGCCAGCACCCCTACAGGGTTGGAGACCCAGTACTTC. The V gene is TRBV5-5, the J gene TRBJ2-5; D may be TRBD1 (6 bases). Per germline, CDR1 SGHKS and CDR2 YYEKEE (reference sequence). There are 13 residues in the CDR3. V was shortened by 6 bases and J by 5 bases, with 14 bases between the two germline ends.